This passage covers 6 T cell receptor beta chains from one sample sequenced in a study of T cells expressing NK-cell markers. TCRdb reanalyzed the 5' RACE reads, giving one entry per CDR3 protein sequence and no DNA. Its table records some 150,000 distinct CDR3 sequences. Sequenced: blood T cells: a sorted CD56 or NKG2C T cell subset, CD4+ or CD8+ T cells, or bulk PBMC T cells (not recorded which). Receptors originate from a man between 18 and 35 years old in good health.

The CDR3: CASSPNYGTDTQYF. The gene calls are TRBV9 and TRBJ2-3. CDR1 SGDLS and CDR2 YYNGEE come from the germline V gene. The CDR3 totals 14 residues.

The chain joins TRBV27 to TRBJ2-5; there is no DNA to check the TCRdb D call of TRBD1. The CDR3 has 17 residues. The germline gives CDR1 MNHEY, CDR2 SMNVEV (reference sequence). The chain's CDR3 is CASSFLGDRGNQETQYF.

The chain joins TRBV20-1 to TRBJ2-1. The CDR3 runs 14 residues. Germline lookup yields CDR1 DFQATT and CDR2 SNEGSKA (reference sequence). CDR3 region: CSAGGQGLYNEQFF.

The rearrangement links TRBV5-1 to TRBJ1-1. CDR3 length equals 14 residues. Germline V gene lookup returns CDR1 SGHRS and CDR2 YFSETQ. The CDR3 loop reads CASSHRRAGTEAFF.

The chain has TRBV6-2 or TRBV6-3 and TRBJ2-1; with no DNA, the TCRdb D assignment of TRBD1 cannot be verified. This CDR3 is built from 13 residues. Germline CDR1 reads MNHEY; CDR2 reads SVGEGT. CDR3 protein: CASASGHYNEQFF.

This chain uses TRBV29-1 with TRBJ2-2; TCRdb names TRBD2, which stays unverified in the absence of DNA. There are 13 residues in the CDR3. Germline values: CDR1 SQVTM, CDR2 ANQGSEA. The CDR3 loop reads CSCRGLNTGELFF.